This TCR beta chain appears in the sequencing data of a study of shared clonotypes between healthy human individuals (dated by TCRdb to 2020 to 2022). With regard to the full study: The cohort included a few men and a couple of women between 18 and 49 years of age. For each donor, CD4 naive and CD4 memory were each given three plates, CD8 naive was given two plates, and CD8 memory was given one plate. To estimate repertoire size and how much clonotype sharing occurs between individuals, the study deeply sequenced the blood TCR repertoires of 5 or 6 healthy adults. Different laboratories and diverse techniques were used to prepare libraries and sequence TCR repertoires, to increase sequencing depth and limit assay-specific biases. Per donor, leukapheresis produced somewhere between about 0.94 and 8.9 billion PBMCs. Broader findings and caveats from the paper: Larger estimated clonotype richness was generally found for naive subsets than for memory subsets. Only blood was sampled, and tissue TCR repertoires likely differ from those in blood. The genetic and exposure-history diversity represented was limited by the small number of donors. Pairwise subsampling led to the expectation that sequencing depth would affect the degree of clonotype sharing among donors. Higher generation probabilities were observed for clonotypes shared by all four sorted-subset donors than for non-shared clonotypes. Across four donors, about 4.5% of naive CD4, around 3.5% of naive CD8, around 2.5% of memory CD4, and roughly 0.41% of memory CD8 clonotypes were shared. Even with the large sequencing depth, rarefaction of the sorted-subset datasets indicated that sequencing was incomplete.

Healthy HIV-negative adults with no recently reported acute infections or vaccinations were included as donors. Only Caucasian adults living in Nashville, Tennessee, USA were represented among the donors. Magnetic negative selection was used to enrich CD4+ T cells, after which naive cells were positively selected on CD45RA and the negative fraction became the memory subset. Blood was obtained by leukapheresis, after which PBMCs were separated by Ficoll-Histopaque density gradient centrifugation and cryopreserved in liquid nitrogen vapor phase. Analytical flow cytometry was used to check the purity and quantity of each magnetically sorted T cell population. From each sorted fraction, genomic DNA was isolated and quantified by UV absorbance on a Nanodrop 2000c. TCR CDR3 regions were amplified from genomic DNA by multiplex PCR using the deep immunoSEQ assay. For each cell subset, the extracted genomic DNA was distributed evenly across all wells of several immunoSEQ 96-well plates, and each plate served as one replicate. Each replicate PCR for sorted subsets received roughly 200 ng genomic DNA, equal to tens of thousands of T cell genomes. Purified libraries were quantified with a Qubit 3.0 fluorometer, sized on a Bioanalyzer 2100, and re-quantified with the KAPA Library Quantification kit. Every immunoSEQ 96-well plate was sequenced on a dedicated single-read 150-cycle Illumina NextSeq 550 flow cell. The original pipeline was this. The immunoSEQ output contained only junctional sequences without quality scores, so filtering could not match that applied to full-length reads. To assign V/J genes and CDR3, sequences were annotated against IMGT germline references using PyIR, a Python wrapper for IgBLAST v1.9. Reads were filtered out if the reads had weak V/J assignments (E-value above 1e-6), no CDR3, stop codons, out-of-frame junctions, or ambiguous translated residues. V3J clonotypes were defined by identical inferred V gene, J gene, and CDR3 amino acid sequence. To compute the percentage overlap between repertoires, the number of shared unique clonotypes was divided by the size of the smaller repertoire. Repertoire richness was assessed with RTK rarefaction, the Chao1 estimator, and Recon v2.1 estimates of unobserved clonotypes. Generation probabilities were computed with OLGA for all TCRbeta clonotypes obtained by the gDNA method from several donors. The clones in this table, taken by TCRdb from immuneACCESS, are in-frame only. Not every clone is retained; where verified, under half of the shortfall comes from an unresolved V gene, and the cause of the rest is unknown. From that table come the V and J calls and clone size; the DNA was used to work out D and trimming. This sample lists millions of clones; around nine tenths were detected once. The top ten constitute 0.13% to 0.15% of the sample.

Looking up the germline V gene yields CDR1 SGHRS and CDR2 YFSETQ. V is cut by 4 bases and J by 8 bases, and the space between the germline ends is 15 bases. The CDR3 spans 13 residues, from the cysteine through the phenylalanine. The read is trimmed to its CDR3 DNA, 39 bases read in frame from base 1. About this clone: Its antigen remains undetermined. No qualities accompany the bases; no much larger clone lies one base away.

The clonotype was recovered from a man in his late teens or twenties in good health. The chain employs TRBV5-1 and TRBJ1-2, and possibly TRBD1, on 5 matching bases. Sample: naive CD4+ T cells sorted from blood. The cell subset or site label, read with the paper, signifies: CD45RA+ positively selected. DNA sequence: TGCGCCAGCAGCGAAGTTACAGGTGTCGGCTACACCTTC. Translation gives CASSEVTGVGYTF.